This TCR beta chain stems from a study of read filtering for tumor transcriptome and immune sequencing. On the study more broadly: Eight or nine patients were R-ISS I, around 15 were R-ISS II, about seven were R-ISS III. After DNase treatment, RNA was made into whole-transcriptome libraries. Findings and caveats of the study: This fraction held mixed bone marrow immune cells after CD138-negative sorting.

In this sample, this clonotype turned up many times. Its antigen is currently unknown. From germline, CDR1 is DFQATT and CDR2 SNEGSKA (reference sequence). J gave up 2 bases and V 2 bases, and 0 bases lay outside the gene matches. This CDR3 comprises 13 residues. The library was built from roughly 400 ng RNA with molecular barcoded adaptors for alpha/delta and beta/gamma chains. TCRdb analysed the reads with MiXCR anew, one entry per CDR3 protein. The table includes 100,000 to 150,000 distinct CDR3 sequences, roughly an eighth detected once. The sequence was obtained from a donor older than 35 with multiple myeloma. The sequenced sample was a population of CD138-negative cells sorted from bone marrow. The chain couples TRBV20-1 to TRBJ2-7, with 10 bases lining up with TRBD2. Here the CDR3 DNA reads TGCAGTGCTAGACTAGCGGGAGCCTACGAGCAGTACTTC. Protein product: CSARLAGAYEQYF.